Presented here are 26 T cell receptor beta chains from one specimen sequenced in a study of post-analysis software for immune sequencing data. Overall study results and limits: TRBV5-6, TRBV5-1 and TRBV20-1 belonged to a set of a few TRBV segments that were more frequent in patients than controls.

cDNA libraries for TCR beta contained unique molecular identifiers. TCRdb re-called the PCR reads with MiXCR, one entry per CDR3 protein. The table has hundreds of thousands of distinct CDR3 sequences, 25% to 30% seen once. These receptors lack a known antigen. The sample consisted of blood. The receptors stem from a girl aged 10 to 17 with multiple sclerosis.

This clonotype was counted between two and nine times. The chain has TRBV6-2 or TRBV6-3 and TRBJ1-5; no reliable D call. The germline V gene has CDR1 MNHEY and CDR2 SVGEGT. Trimming took off 0 bases at V and 6 bases at J, with 6 bases between the two ends. The CDR3 length is 13 residues. The CDR3 sequence: CASSYSSVQPQHF. The CDR3 region has the DNA TGTGCCAGCAGTTACTCCAGTGTTCAGCCCCAGCATTTT.

This chain joins TRBV29-1 and TRBJ2-1; TRBD2 agrees at 8 bases. The CDR3 covers 15 residues. V was pared by 2 bases and J by 8 bases, with 11 bases of the junction left unmatched. Germline CDR1 is SQVTM and CDR2 is ANQGSEA. CDR3 loop: CSVEKINGGVDEQFF. The CDR3, as DNA: TGCAGCGTTGAAAAGATCAACGGGGGGGTCGATGAGCAGTTCTTC.

This clonotype has a handful of counts. The chain combines TRBV20-1 with TRBJ2-7; weak D call: TRBD2 (5 bases). V lost 5 bases and J lost 3, with 14 bases in between. The CDR3 loop spans 13 amino acids. CDR1 and CDR2 (germline): DFQATT, SNEGSKA (reference sequence). In nucleotides, the CDR3 is TGCAGTGCTGTCGGGTTGGGAGTCTACGAGCAGTACTTC. Its translation: CSAVGLGVYEQYF.

This clonotype was observed a handful of times. The J gene is TRBJ1-1, the V gene TRBV5-1; unclear D gene. Trimming stripped 4 bases from V and 2 bases from J, with 9 bases between. CDR3 length equals 13 residues. Germline V gene data show CDR1 as SGHRS and CDR2 as YFSETQ. For the CDR3, the DNA is TGCGCCAGCAGCCAGAACAGTAACACTGAAGCTTTCTTT. This codes for CASSQNSNTEAFF.

This clonotype has a count of ten or more. At one of its ends the junction is not consistent with the germline gene, which may arise from a read error. In nucleotides, the CDR3 is TGTGCCAGCAGCTTAGACAGCCAAGAGACCCAGTACTTC. This gives the protein CASSLDSQETQYF. The V call is TRBV5-1, the J call TRBJ2-5, with D possibly matching TRBD1 (5 bases). This CDR3 has 13 residues. The germline V gene encodes CDR1 SGHRS and CDR2 YFSETQ.

This clonotype has more than one count but fewer than ten. This chain connects TRBV18 to TRBJ2-7; D is uncertain. CDR1 KGHSH and CDR2 LQKENI come from the germline V gene. V dropped 1 base and J dropped 0 bases, with 10 bases sitting between them. There are 15 residues in the CDR3. Here the CDR3 DNA reads TGTGCCAGCTCACCACGTCCTGGGTCCTCCTACGAGCAGTACTTC. Its translation is CASSPRPGSSYEQYF.

The CDR3 reads CASLSGSVMNEQFF. The CDR3, as DNA: TGTGCCAGTCTATCCGGGTCCGTTATGAATGAGCAGTTCTTC. The chain has TRBV2 and TRBJ2-1, with unresolved D. With 9 bases removed from V and 7 bases from J, the gap between germline ends came to 19 bases. The CDR3 sequence is 14 residues long. Germline CDR1 SNHLY, CDR2 FYNNEI.

The sample holds many counts of this clonotype. The gene calls are TRBV3-1 and TRBJ2-7, with D perhaps matching TRBD1 or TRBD2 (5 bases each). Germline values: CDR1 LGHDT, CDR2 YNNKEL (reference sequence). CDR3 length equals 14 residues. The ends were cut back, 5 bases at V and 3 bases at J, with 14 bases in the middle. The CDR3 here is CASSGRGRDYEQYF. In DNA, the CDR3 is TGTGCCAGCAGCGGACGGGGACGGGACTACGAGCAGTACTTC.

This clonotype has ten or more counts. The chain has TRBV6-1 and TRBJ1-6, with D unresolved. Trimming removed 5 bases at V and 0 bases at J, with 14 bases between. Looked up from germline, CDR1 is MNHNS and CDR2 is SASEGT. This CDR3 region has 17 residues. Written as DNA, the CDR3 is TGTGCCAGCAGTCAAACATCGGTGGGCTCCTATAATTCACCCCTCCACTTT. Translating it yields CASSQTSVGSYNSPLHF.

Comment on this clonotype: A read error may account for a junction end that differs from germline. The chain combines TRBV4-3 with TRBJ2-7, with D maybe TRBD2 (6 bases). The CDR3 extends over 18 amino acids. From germline, CDR1 is LGHNA and CDR2 YSLEER. The CDR3 DNA is TGCGTCAGCAGCCAAGATGCGCCCTTGGCTAGCGCTCCCTACGAGCAGTACTTC. Translating gives CVSSQDAPLASAPYEQYF.

This clonotype has only a few counts. The chain has TRBV6-2 or TRBV6-3 and TRBJ2-7; TRBD1 matches 8 bases. The CDR3 is 16 residues long. V dropped 5 bases and J dropped 6; count of bases not matched to a gene: 15. Germline CDR1 is MNHEY and CDR2 is SVGEGT. CDR3 amino acids: CASSEETGAFLGEQYF. CDR3 nucleotides: TGTGCCAGCAGTGAGGAGACAGGGGCCTTTCTAGGCGAGCAGTACTTC.

The chain employs TRBV7-2 and TRBJ2-3; TRBD1 matches 8 bases. J was trimmed by 7 bases and V by 7 bases; bases with no gene match: 13. CDR3 length: 15 residues. Germline CDR1 SGHTA, CDR2 FQGNSA. CDR3 sequence reads: CASTRGLAQLNTQYF. CDR3 bases: TGTGCCAGCACCAGGGGGCTAGCTCAATTAAATACGCAGTATTTT.

CDR3 protein: CASSQEGTTSGTYEQYF. As DNA, the CDR3 is TGCGCCAGCAGCCAAGAGGGAACGACTAGCGGCACCTACGAGCAGTACTTC. J is TRBJ2-7 and V is TRBV4-1; 9 nucleotides match TRBD2. CDR1 and CDR2 from the germline V gene are MGHRA and YSYEKL. The CDR3 sequence is 17 residues long. V was clipped by 0 bases and J by 2 bases; unmatched bases: 8.

Details on this clonotype: An end of the junction does not agree with germline; a read error may underlie this. The V call is TRBV6-5, the J call TRBJ2-1, with 10 bases lining up with TRBD2. This CDR3 is 16 amino acids long. From germline, CDR1 is MNHEY and CDR2 SVGAGI. The CDR3 DNA reads TGTGCCAGCAGCCCCATCGGACTAGCGGCAAACAATGAGCGGTTCTTC. Translation gives CASSPIGLAANNERFF.

This clonotype was detected only a few times. V gene TRBV6-5 combines with J gene TRBJ2-3; weak D call: TRBD1 (5 bases). The CDR3 loop spans 14 amino acids. Germline V CDR1 and CDR2: MNHEY, SVGAGI. Trimming shortened V by 6 bases and J by 10 bases, and 20 bases separated the two germline ends. CDR3 sequence reads: CASRPRPTVGPQYF. The CDR3 coding sequence is TGTGCCAGCAGGCCACGACCGACAGTGGGGCCGCAGTATTTT.

This clonotype turned up a few times. The chain is built from TRBV5-1 and TRBJ1-6; TRBD1 might be the D (5 bases). The V gene's germline CDR1 is SGHRS and CDR2 YFSETQ. This CDR3 has 17 amino acids. Trimming took off 4 bases at V and 7 bases at J, with 21 bases between the two ends. CDR3 residues: CASSPTQGDGLNSPLHF. The DNA of the CDR3 is TGCGCCAGCAGCCCAACTCAGGGTGACGGCCTCAATTCACCCCTCCACTTT.

This clonotype was recorded at least ten times. This chain joins TRBV12-3 or TRBV12-4 and TRBJ2-1, with TRBD1 matching over 10 bases. The CDR3 is 14 residues long. The ends lost 5 bases at V and 6 bases at J; junction bases unmatched: 4. In DNA, the CDR3 is TGTGCCAGCAGTCCCGGGACAGGGGCCAATGAGCAGTTCTTC. Its protein is CASSPGTGANEQFF.

The chain joins TRBV4-1 to TRBJ2-3; TRBD2 agrees at 8 bases. Per germline, CDR1 MGHRA and CDR2 YSYEKL. Unmatched junction bases numbered 8, after V lost 6 bases and J lost 3 bases. The CDR3 consists of 15 residues. The CDR3 region is CASSSPERGTDTQYF. The CDR3 DNA follows: TGCGCCAGCAGTTCCCCCGAGCGGGGGACAGATACGCAGTATTTT.

There are a few counts of this clonotype. The chain recombines TRBV5-1 with TRBJ2-7; tentatively, D is TRBD2 (6 bases). Judging by the DNA end, TRBJ2-5 fits better; the J call may be wrong. Looked up from germline, CDR1 is SGHRS and CDR2 is YFSETQ. The CDR3 consists of 14 residues. In DNA, the CDR3 is TGCGCCAGCAGCCCGGCGGGGTATCAAGAGACCCAGTACTTC. As protein: CASSPAGYQETQYF.

This clonotype has more than one count but fewer than ten. The chain employs TRBV20-1 and TRBJ2-5; TRBD2 agrees at 9 bases. V lost 5 bases, J lost 4 bases, and 14 bases stayed unmatched. The CDR3 sequence is 16 residues long. The germline gives CDR1 DFQATT, CDR2 SNEGSKA (reference sequence). This CDR3 reads CSALAGVSLTAETQYF. The CDR3, as DNA: TGCAGTGCTTTAGCGGGAGTCTCGCTGACGGCAGAGACCCAGTACTTC.

The chain links TRBV13 to TRBJ1-2, with 8 nucleotides matching TRBD1. Per the germline V gene, CDR1 is PRHDT and CDR2 is FYEKMQ (reference sequence). The CDR3 totals 15 residues. J gave up 4 bases and V 4 bases, and 8 bases lay outside the gene matches. This CDR3 reads CASSSQGAQAYGYTF. CDR3 nucleotide sequence: TGTGCCAGCAGCTCGCAGGGGGCGCAGGCCTATGGCTACACCTTC. Variable domain in full (rest from reference TRBV13 and TRBJ1-2): AAGVIQSPRHLIKEKRETATLKCYPIPRHDTVYWYQQGPGQDPQFLISFYEKMQSDKGSIPDRFSAQQFSDYHSELNMSSLELGDSALYFCASSSQGAQAYGYTFGSGTRLTVV.

The chain employs TRBV12-3 or TRBV12-4 and TRBJ2-4; 7 bases align to TRBD1. V was pared by 5 bases and J by 3 bases, with 1 base of the junction left unmatched. The CDR3 is 13 residues long. The CDR3 DNA sequence: TGTGCCAGCAGTCGACAGGGCAAAAACATTCAGTACTTC. This codes for CASSRQGKNIQYF.

The rearrangement uses TRBV2 and TRBJ2-2; no clear D gene. From germline, CDR1 is SNHLY and CDR2 FYNNEI. Trimming pared 0 bases from V and 4 bases from J, leaving 6 bases between. CDR3 length: 14 amino acids. CDR3 residues: CASSEALGTGELFF. The CDR3 nucleotides are TGTGCCAGCAGTGAAGCGCTTGGCACCGGGGAGCTGTTTTTT.

This clonotype was counted a few times. The V and J genes are TRBV5-6 and TRBJ2-5; no reliable D call. CDR1 SGHDT and CDR2 YYEEEE come from the germline V gene. Trimming removed 3 bases at V and 7 bases at J, with 16 bases between. The CDR3 loop spans 14 amino acids. CDR3 nucleotides: TGTGCCAGCAGCTCTAATTTATTGGGCGGGACCCAGTACTTC. Translated: CASSSNLLGGTQYF.

In its sample, this clonotype was seen many times. The chain carries TRBV20-1 and TRBJ2-7; 9 positions agree with TRBD1. Germline CDR1 DFQATT, CDR2 SNEGSKA (reference sequence). V gave up 5 bases and J gave up 3 bases; unmatched junction bases: 5. This CDR3 has 13 residues. CDR3 bases: TGCAGTGCTCCCGGGACAGGGAACTACGAGCAGTACTTC. Translated, it gives CSAPGTGNYEQYF.

With regard to this clonotype: No DNA is shown, since the ends of the CDR3 on it are uncertain; the CDR3 is the one TCRdb lists. The chain is built from TRBV5-1 and TRBJ2-2; the table names TRBD2, a call not compared with the DNA. The CDR3 region is 17 residues in length, termini included. CDR1 is SGHRS and CDR2 is YFSETQ in the germline V gene. The chain's CDR3 is CASSFGPGGLRTGELFF.